The subject of this entry is one TCR beta chain. As yet, its antigen is unknown. Germline CDR1 and CDR2: KGHSH and LQKENI. The CDR3 is made up of 15 amino acids. V lost 1 base to trimming and J lost 5 bases, with 12 bases between them. The data derive from a study of vaccination effects on CD4 cells after COVID-19. TCRdb's table, derived via immunoSEQ multiplex PCR, lists solely in-frame clones and lacks some. The sample records around 68,000 clones, over 70% being singletons. ViraFEST used viral peptide pools to expand antigen-specific CD4+ T cells before sequencing. The culture ran for 10 days, and then CD4+ T cells were isolated. All vaccine recipients tested negative for nucleocapsid antibodies and had never contracted SARS-CoV-2 infection. Fresh IL-2-containing medium replaced half the medium on days 3 and 7.

This clonotype originated in a human donor who received a COVID-19 vaccine. This sequence joins TRBV18 and TRBJ1-5; the D is unclear. Sequenced material: CD4+ T cells from PBMCs cultured with SARS-CoV-2 spike peptides, taken before COVID-19 vaccination. The CDR3 region is CASSPRTVVDQPQHF. For the CDR3, the DNA is TGTGCCAGCTCACCACGAACAGTCGTGGATCAGCCCCAGCATTTT. Based on the CDR3 plus reference TRBV18 and TRBJ1-5, the full variable domain is NAGVMQNPRHLVRRRGQEARLRCSPMKGHSHVYWYRQLPEEGLKFMVYLQKENIIDESGMPKERFSAEFPKEGPSILRIQQVVRGDSAAYFCASSPRTVVDQPQHFGDGTRLSIL.